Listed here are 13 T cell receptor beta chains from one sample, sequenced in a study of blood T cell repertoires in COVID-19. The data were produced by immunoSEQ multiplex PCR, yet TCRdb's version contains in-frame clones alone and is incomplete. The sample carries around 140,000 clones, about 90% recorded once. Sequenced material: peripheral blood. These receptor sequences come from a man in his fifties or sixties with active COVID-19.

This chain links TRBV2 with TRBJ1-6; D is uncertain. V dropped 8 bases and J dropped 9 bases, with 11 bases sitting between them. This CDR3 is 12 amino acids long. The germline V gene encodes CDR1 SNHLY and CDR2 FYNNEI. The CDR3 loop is CASQVASSPLHF. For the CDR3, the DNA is TGTGCCAGCCAGGTGGCCAGTTCACCCCTCCACTTT.

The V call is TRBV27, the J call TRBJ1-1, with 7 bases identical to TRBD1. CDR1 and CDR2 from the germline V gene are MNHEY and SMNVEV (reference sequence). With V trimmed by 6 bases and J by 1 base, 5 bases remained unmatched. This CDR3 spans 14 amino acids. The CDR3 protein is CASRKTGPNTEAFF. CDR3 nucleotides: TGTGCCAGCAGGAAGACAGGGCCGAACACTGAAGCTTTCTTT.

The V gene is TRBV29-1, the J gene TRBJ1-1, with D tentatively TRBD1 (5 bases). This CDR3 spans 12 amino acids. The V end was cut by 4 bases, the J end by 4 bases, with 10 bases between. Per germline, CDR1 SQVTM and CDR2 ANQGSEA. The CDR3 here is CSVAIQGTEAFF. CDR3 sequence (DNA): TGCAGCGTTGCGATCCAGGGCACTGAAGCTTTCTTT.

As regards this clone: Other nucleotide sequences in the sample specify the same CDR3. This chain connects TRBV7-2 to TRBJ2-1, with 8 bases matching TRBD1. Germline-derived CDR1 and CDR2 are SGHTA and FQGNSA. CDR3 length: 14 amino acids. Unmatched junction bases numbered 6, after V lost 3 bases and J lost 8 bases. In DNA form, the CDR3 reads TGTGCCAGCAGCTTGGTGCAGGGGGCATATGAGCAGTTCTTC. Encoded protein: CASSLVQGAYEQFF.

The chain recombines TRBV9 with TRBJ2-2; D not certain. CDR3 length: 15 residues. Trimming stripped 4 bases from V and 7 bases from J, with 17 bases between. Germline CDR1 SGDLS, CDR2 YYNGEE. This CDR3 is CASSPHVEGGGELFF. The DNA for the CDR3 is TGTGCCAGCAGCCCACACGTAGAAGGCGGCGGGGAGCTGTTTTTT.

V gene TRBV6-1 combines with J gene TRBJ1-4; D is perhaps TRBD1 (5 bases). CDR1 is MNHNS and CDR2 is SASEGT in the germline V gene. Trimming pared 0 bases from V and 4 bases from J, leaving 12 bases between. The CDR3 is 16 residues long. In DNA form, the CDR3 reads TGTGCCAGCAGTGAAGCTGGAACAGGTCATAATGAAAAACTGTTTTTT. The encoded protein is CASSEAGTGHNEKLFF.

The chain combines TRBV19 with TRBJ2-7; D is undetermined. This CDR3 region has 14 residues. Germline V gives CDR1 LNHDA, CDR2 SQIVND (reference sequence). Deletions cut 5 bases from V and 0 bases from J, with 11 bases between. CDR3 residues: CASSPPGNSYEQYF. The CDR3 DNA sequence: TGTGCCAGTAGTCCCCCGGGTAACTCCTACGAGCAGTACTTC.

The chain's CDR3 is CASRLGTGISYEQYF. The CDR3 DNA sequence: TGTGCCAGCAGGTTGGGGACAGGGATCTCCTACGAGCAGTACTTC. The chain joins TRBV27 to TRBJ2-7; 9 positions match TRBD1. This CDR3 contains 15 residues. Germline lookup yields CDR1 MNHEY and CDR2 SMNVEV (reference sequence). With V trimmed by 6 bases and J by 0 bases, 6 bases remained unmatched.

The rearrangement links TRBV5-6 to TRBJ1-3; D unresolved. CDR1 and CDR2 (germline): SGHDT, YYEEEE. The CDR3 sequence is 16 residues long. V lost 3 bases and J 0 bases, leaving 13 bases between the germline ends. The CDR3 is CASSSDYPSSGNTIYF. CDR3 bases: TGTGCCAGCAGCTCCGACTATCCGAGCTCTGGAAACACCATATATTTT.

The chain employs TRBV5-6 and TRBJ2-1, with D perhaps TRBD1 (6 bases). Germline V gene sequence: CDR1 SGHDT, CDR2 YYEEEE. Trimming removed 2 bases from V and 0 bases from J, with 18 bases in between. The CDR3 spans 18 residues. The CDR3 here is CASSFGWGPKSSYNEQFF. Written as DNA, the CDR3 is TGTGCCAGCAGCTTTGGGTGGGGGCCGAAAAGCTCCTACAATGAGCAGTTCTTC. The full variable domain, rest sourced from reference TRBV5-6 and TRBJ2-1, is DAGVTQSPTHLIKTRGQQVTLRCSPKSGHDTVSWYQQALGQGPQFIFQYYEEEERQRGNFPDRFSGHQFPNYSSELNVNALLLGDSALYLCASSFGWGPKSSYNEQFFGPGTRLTVL.

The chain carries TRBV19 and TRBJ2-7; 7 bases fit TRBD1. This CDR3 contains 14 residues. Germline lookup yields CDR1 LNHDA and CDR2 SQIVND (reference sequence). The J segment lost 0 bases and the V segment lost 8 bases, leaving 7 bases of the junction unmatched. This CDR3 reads CASSGTASSYEQYF. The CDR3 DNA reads TGTGCCAGTTCCGGGACAGCCAGCTCCTACGAGCAGTACTTC.

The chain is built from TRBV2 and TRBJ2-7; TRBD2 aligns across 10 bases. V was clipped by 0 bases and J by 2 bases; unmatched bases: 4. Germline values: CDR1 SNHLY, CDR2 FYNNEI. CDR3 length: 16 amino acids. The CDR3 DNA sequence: TGTGCCAGCAGTGAAGCGCCGAGCGGGGGGGCCTACGAGCAGTACTTC. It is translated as CASSEAPSGGAYEQYF.

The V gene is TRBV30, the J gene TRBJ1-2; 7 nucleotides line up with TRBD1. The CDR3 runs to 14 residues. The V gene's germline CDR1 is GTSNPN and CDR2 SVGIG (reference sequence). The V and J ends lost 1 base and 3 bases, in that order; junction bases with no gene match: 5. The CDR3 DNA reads TGTGCCTGGAGTGATGGGACAGCACACTATGGCTACACCTTC. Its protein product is CAWSDGTAHYGYTF.